This passage covers 18 T cell receptor beta chains from one sample sequenced in a study of blood T cell repertoires in COVID-19. The table came from immunoSEQ multiplex PCR; TCRdb's copy has only in-frame clones and leaves some out. The table shows 400,000 to 500,000 clones, with roughly 88% occurring only once. Sequencing was carried out using PBMCs or T cells enriched from blood (not recorded which). Every receptor here comes from a woman younger than 35 who had been exposed to COVID-19.

The V gene is TRBV6-1, the J gene TRBJ1-1; D gene uncertain. There are 11 residues in the CDR3. The V end was cut by 3 bases, the J end by 8 bases, with 7 bases between. Per the germline V gene, CDR1 is MNHNS and CDR2 is SASEGT. The CDR3 reads CASSDRTEAFF. CDR3 in DNA: TGTGCCAGCAGTGACCGAACAGAAGCTTTCTTT.

With respect to this clone: Other DNA sequences in this sample translate to the same CDR3. The gene calls are TRBV12-3 or TRBV12-4 and TRBJ1-5, with D unresolved. The CDR3 totals 13 residues. V was shortened by 2 bases and J by 2 bases, with 4 bases between the two germline ends. CDR3 loop: CASSLTGNQPQHF. CDR3 nucleotides: TGTGCCAGCAGTTTAACGGGCAATCAGCCCCAGCATTTT.

This sequence joins TRBV5-1 and TRBJ2-3; perhaps TRBD2 as D (6 bases). CDR3 size: 17 residues. Trimming stripped 1 base from V and 4 bases from J, with 19 bases between. Germline CDR1 reads SGHRS; CDR2 reads YFSETQ. The DNA of the CDR3 is TGCGCCAGCAGCTTGATAGCGACCGGGGGAGCCGCAGATACGCAGTATTTT. Protein product: CASSLIATGGAADTQYF. Supplemented by reference TRBV5-1 and TRBJ2-3, the full variable domain reads KAGVTQTPRYLIKTRGQQVTLSCSPISGHRSVSWYQQTPGQGLQFLFEYFSETQRNKGNFPGRFSGRQFSNSRSEMNVSTLELGDSALYLCASSLIATGGAADTQYFGPGTRLTVL.

The V call is TRBV9, the J call TRBJ2-5, with D unclear. V was pared by 1 base and J by 5 bases, with 12 bases between. The CDR3 extends over 14 amino acids. Germline CDR1 and CDR2: SGDLS and YYNGEE. CDR3 nucleotide sequence: TGTGCCAGCAGCGTACCCCCCCAAGCGGAGACCCAGTACTTC. Translation: CASSVPPQAETQYF.

This sequence joins TRBV24-1 and TRBJ1-5; TRBD1 is a possible D gene (6 bases). V lost 6 bases and J 6 bases, leaving 11 bases between the germline ends. The CDR3 runs 13 residues. CDR1 KGHDR and CDR2 SFDVKD come from the germline V gene. The CDR3 DNA reads as TGTGCCACCAGTTACACAGGGTTTCAGCCCCAGCATTTT. Translation: CATSYTGFQPQHF.

This clone was recorded a few times. The chain uses TRBV28 and TRBJ1-5; D is undetermined. The CDR3 sequence is 15 residues long. The V gene lost 4 bases and the J gene lost 0 bases, with 10 bases spanning the gap. Germline CDR1 and CDR2: MDHEN and SYDVKM. CDR3 sequence: CASSSQRYSNQPQHF. CDR3 nucleotide sequence: TGTGCCAGCAGTTCACAGAGATATAGCAATCAGCCCCAGCATTTT.

V gene TRBV28 combines with J gene TRBJ2-1; 10 bases are shared with TRBD2. The CDR3 runs 17 residues. V lost 3 bases and J lost 3; bases outside the gene matches: 8. CDR1 is MDHEN, CDR2 SYDVKM, per germline. CDR3 nucleotides: TGTGCCAGCAGTTTCGCCGCGAGCGGGAGGGGCTACAATGAGCAGTTCTTC. Translation gives CASSFAASGRGYNEQFF.

This clone showed up just once. The CDR3 loop is CASSSGGTGGQPQHF. As DNA, the CDR3 is TGTGCCAGTAGTAGCGGCGGGACAGGGGGCCAGCCCCAGCATTTT. The chain has TRBV19 and TRBJ1-5; 12 bases map to TRBD1. Germline values: CDR1 LNHDA, CDR2 SQIVND (reference sequence). J gave up 7 bases and V 4 bases, and 5 bases lay outside the gene matches. CDR3 length: 15 amino acids.

The chain couples TRBV5-1 to TRBJ2-2; no clear D gene. The length of the CDR3 is 14 residues. The V end was cut by 4 bases, the J end by 0 bases, with 7 bases between. Germline V gene data show CDR1 as SGHRS and CDR2 as YFSETQ. CDR3 amino acids: CASSANTNTGELFF. DNA of the CDR3: TGCGCCAGCAGCGCGAATACGAACACCGGGGAGCTGTTTTTT.

The chain links TRBV28 to TRBJ2-1; 10 positions match TRBD2. The CDR3 is 15 residues long. Trimming removed 3 bases from V and 6 bases from J; junction bases left unmatched: 5. The germline V gene has CDR1 MDHEN and CDR2 SYDVKM. In DNA, the CDR3 is TGTGCCAGCAGTTTCAGGACTAGCGGATTCAATGAGCAGTTCTTC. Translating it yields CASSFRTSGFNEQFF. The complete variable domain, with remaining parts taken from reference TRBV28 and TRBJ2-1, reads DVKVTQSSRYLVKRTGEKVFLECVQDMDHENMFWYRQDPGLGLRLIYFSYDVKMKEKGDIPEGYSVSREKKERFSLILESASTNQTSMYLCASSFRTSGFNEQFFGPGTRLTVL.

V usage is TRBV30 and J usage is TRBJ1-6; D remains unclear. Trimming stripped 0 bases from V and 5 bases from J, with 5 bases between. CDR1 GTSNPN and CDR2 SVGIG come from the germline V gene (reference sequence). CDR3 length equals 13 residues. The CDR3 DNA sequence: TGTGCCTGGAGTGTACAGAATAATTCACCCCTCCACTTT. Its translation: CAWSVQNNSPLHF.

The chain has TRBV23-1 and TRBJ1-5; 9 bases line up with TRBD1. TRBV23-1 is designated an ORF whose function remains uncertain. Trimming removed 11 bases from V and 2 bases from J; junction bases left unmatched: 7. The CDR3 extends over 14 amino acids. The CDR3 here is CAARDRDGNQPQHF. The CDR3 DNA is TGCGCCGCCCGGGACAGGGATGGCAATCAGCCCCAGCATTTT.

The CDR3 loop is CASSGGGGTEAFF. The DNA for the CDR3 is TGTGCCAGCAGTGGGGGGGGCGGAACTGAAGCTTTCTTT. This chain links TRBV12-3 or TRBV12-4 with TRBJ1-1; D may be TRBD1 (6 bases). CDR3 length: 13 residues. V dropped 5 bases and J dropped 5 bases, with 12 bases sitting between them.

The V gene is TRBV28, the J gene TRBJ2-1, with TRBD2 matching over 10 bases. CDR3 length equals 14 residues. Germline V gene sequence: CDR1 MDHEN, CDR2 SYDVKM. Trimming removed 4 bases from V and 12 bases from J; junction bases left unmatched: 9. The CDR3 DNA sequence: TGTGCCAGCAGTTCAGGACTAGCGGAGGCCCCGCAGTTCTTC. This translates into CASSSGLAEAPQFF.

The chain recombines TRBV5-1 with TRBJ1-1; D uncertain. The germline V gene encodes CDR1 SGHRS and CDR2 YFSETQ. Trimming left V 0 bases short and J 3 bases short, with 6 bases between. There are 13 residues in the CDR3. CDR3 in amino acids: CASSLVEDTEAFF. The CDR3 DNA sequence: TGCGCCAGCAGCTTGGTCGAGGACACTGAAGCTTTCTTT.

The chain joins TRBV18 to TRBJ2-6, with TRBD1 matching over 7 bases. The CDR3 loop spans 17 amino acids. Germline trimming cut 0 bases from V and 2 bases from J; bases unmatched to any gene: 4. CDR1 KGHSH and CDR2 LQKENI come from the germline V gene. Here the CDR3 DNA reads TGTGCCAGCTCACCACCGGCAGGGGGAACTGGGGCCAACGTCCTGACTTTC. It translates to CASSPPAGGTGANVLTF.

This clone was seen only once. The chain is built from TRBV5-4 and TRBJ2-1; 14 nucleotides agree with TRBD2. The CDR3 consists of 16 residues. With V trimmed by 3 bases and J by 9 bases, 8 bases remained unmatched. Germline V gives CDR1 SGHNT, CDR2 YYREEE (reference sequence). The CDR3: CASSSPRLAGGREQFF. The CDR3 region has the DNA TGTGCCAGCAGCTCACCCCGACTAGCGGGGGGGCGTGAGCAGTTCTTC. Looking up the rest from reference TRBV5-4 and TRBJ2-1 gives the full variable domain: ETGVTQSPTHLIKTRGQQVTLRCSSQSGHNTVSWYQQALGQGPQFIFQYYREEENGRGNFPPRFSGLQFPNYSSELNVNALELDDSALYLCASSSPRLAGGREQFFGPGTRLTVL.

The J gene is TRBJ2-2, the V gene TRBV7-9; TRBD2 aligns across 9 bases. The CDR3 length is 18 residues. J was trimmed by 7 bases and V by 5 bases; bases with no gene match: 17. Germline assignment: CDR1 SEHNR and CDR2 FQNEAQ (reference sequence). CDR3 amino acids: CASSPSDLSGRIGGELFF. CDR3 sequence (DNA): TGTGCCAGCAGCCCGTCCGACTTGAGCGGGAGGATCGGCGGGGAGCTGTTTTTT.